These T cell receptor beta chains were read from a single sample in a study of OX40 agonist ivuxolimab in advanced cancers. The protocol was immunoSEQ multiplex PCR, while the TCRdb copy is restricted to in-frame clones and leaves out a portion. The table has 77,000 or so clones, more than 85% seen once. The sample in question was CD4+ or CD8+ T cells sorted from blood, obtained in a trial of the OX40 agonist ivuxolimab. These receptor sequences come from an adult with an advanced solid tumor such as melanoma, head and neck, liver or kidney cancer. CDR3s include the opening cysteine and the closing phenylalanine or tryptophan. A D gene is named only where the DNA matches it firmly. Where a row states a size, it is once, few, many or the class of an expanded clone; other rows omit it.

clone_size | j_call | v_call | d_call | cdr3_nt | cdr3_aa
- | TRBJ2-7 | TRBV7-9 | - | TGTGCCAGCAGCCCCGCAGGGAGCTCCTACGAGCAGTACTTC | CASSPAGSSYEQYF
- | TRBJ2-6 | TRBV19 | TRBD1 | TGTGCCAGTAGTTGGGGGGGACAGGGTTCTGGGGCCAACGTCCTGACTTTC | CASSWGGQGSGANVLTF
- | TRBJ1-1 | TRBV19 | - | TGTGCCAGTAGTATGGGGACGGGAGAACTAATGGCTTTCTTT | CASSMGTGELMAFF
- | TRBJ1-2 | TRBV6-5 | - | TGTGCCAGCAGTTACACGGCGTTCTATGGCTACACCTTC | CASSYTAFYGYTF
- | TRBJ1-5 | TRBV21-1 | - | TGTGCCAGCAGCAAAGTGGAGACAGGGTGGATGCAGCCCCAGCATTTT | CASSKVETGWMQPQHF
- | TRBJ2-3 | TRBV9 | - | TGTGCCAGCAGCGTAGCCGGGTTAGGAGATACGCAGTATTTT | CASSVAGLGDTQYF
once | TRBJ2-1 | TRBV29-1 | - | TGCAGCTCGGTCCCGTACTCCTACAATGAGCAGTTCTTC | CSSVPYSYNEQFF
- | TRBJ2-1 | TRBV9 | - | TGTGCCAGCAGCGCCCGGACAGATCACTACAATGAGCAGTTCTTC | CASSARTDHYNEQFF
- | TRBJ1-2 | TRBV5-4 | - | TGTGCCAGCACCCCCTGGAGGGGTTCTAACTATGGCTACACCTTC | CASTPWRGSNYGYTF
few | TRBJ2-7 | TRBV12-5 | - | TGTGCTAGTGGTTTGGTACCAGCCTACGAGCAGTACTTC | CASGLVPAYEQYF
- | TRBJ2-1 | TRBV11-2 | TRBD1 | TGTGCCAGCAGCTTAGAGGTCAGGGGGAATGAGCAGTTCTTC | CASSLEVRGNEQFF
once | TRBJ2-1 | TRBV9 | - | TGTGCCAGCAGCCCTAGCGACTACAATGAGCAGTTCTTC | CASSPSDYNEQFF
- | TRBJ1-6 | TRBV7-2 | - | TGTGCCAGCGGTGGATATAATTCACCCCTCCACTTT | CASGGYNSPLHF
once | TRBJ1-2 | TRBV9 | - | TGTGCCAGCAGCGTAGAGAAAGGGATGCATGGCTACACCTTC | CASSVEKGMHGYTF
once | TRBJ1-4 | TRBV7-6 | - | TGTGCCAGCAGCTTGGGGGAAGGTGAAAAACTGTTTTTT | CASSLGEGEKLFF
- | TRBJ2-1 | TRBV9 | TRBD2 | TGTGCCAGCAGCGTAGCATCTCTAACTAGCGGGGGGCCGCAGTTCTTC | CASSVASLTSGGPQFF
- | TRBJ2-3 | TRBV7-6 | TRBD2 | TGTGCCAGCAGCACTAGCGGGGGGGATACGCAGTATTTT | CASSTSGGDTQYF
once | TRBJ1-1 | TRBV10-1 | - | TGCGCCAGCAGTGAGTCCAGGGCTAGTAACACTGAAGCTTTCTTT | CASSESRASNTEAFF
once | TRBJ2-2 | TRBV27 | - | TGTGCCAGCAAGGACGATGGAGGCACCGGGGAGCTGTTTTTT | CASKDDGGTGELFF
- | TRBJ2-2 | TRBV4-3 | - | TGCGCCAGCAGCCAAGATTCAAGTACGGAAGGCGGGGAGCTGTTTTTT | CASSQDSSTEGGELFF
- | TRBJ2-1 | TRBV5-6 | - | TGTGCCAGCAGCTTGGGCACTCGGTCTAGCACTTTCTACAATGAGCAGTTCTTC | CASSLGTRSSTFYNEQFF
- | TRBJ2-1 | TRBV13 | TRBD2 | TGTGCCAGCAGCTCTGCGGGGGGGCCCCACAATGAGCAGTTCTTC | CASSSAGGPHNEQFF
- | TRBJ1-2 | TRBV5-6 | - | TGTGCCAGCAGCTTTCGGGACGAGCACTACCTCTCCTATGGCTACACCTTC | CASSFRDEHYLSYGYTF
- | TRBJ2-7 | TRBV6-1 | TRBD1 | TGTGCCAGCAGTTATGAGACAGGGACCTACTTC | CASSYETGTYF
- | TRBJ2-5 | TRBV15 | TRBD1 | TGTGCCACCAGTACTATGGGACAGCAAGAGACCCAGTACTTC | CATSTMGQQETQYF
- | TRBJ2-7 | TRBV11-3 | TRBD1 | TGTGCCAGCAGCGCCCGGGGGACAGGGGGATACGAGCAGTACTTC | CASSARGTGGYEQYF
- | TRBJ2-3 | TRBV27 | - | TGTGCCAGCGGTGTGGCAGGTGTCCCAGATACGCAGTATTTT | CASGVAGVPDTQYF
- | TRBJ2-1 | TRBV4-1 | TRBD2 | TGCGCCAGCAGCCAAGATTTTAGCGGGGAGCAGTTCTTC | CASSQDFSGEQFF
once | TRBJ1-2 | TRBV5-4 | TRBD1 | TGTGCCAGCAGCCCGGGACAGGGTGGGGTTGAAGGCTACACCTTC | CASSPGQGGVEGYTF
- | TRBJ2-7 | TRBV13 | - | TGTGCCAGCAGCTTAGGGGCGGGGGAGCGCAGGGGCGAGCAGTACTTC | CASSLGAGERRGEQYF
- | TRBJ2-3 | TRBV9 | TRBD2 | TGTGCCAGCAGCGTAGTCGGGGGGACTACAGATACGCAGTATTTT | CASSVVGGTTDTQYF
- | TRBJ1-3 | TRBV14 | - | TGTGCCAGCAGCCAACACCCAGGGAGTATAAACACCATATATTTT | CASSQHPGSINTIYF
few | TRBJ2-7 | TRBV19 | - | TGTGCCAGTAGTAAGGATCTCGGCCCCAACGAGCAGTACTTC | CASSKDLGPNEQYF
- | TRBJ2-1 | TRBV27 | TRBD1 | TGTGCCAGCAGCACGATAAGGACAGGAGGACACAATGAGCAGTTCTTC | CASSTIRTGGHNEQFF
- | TRBJ1-1 | TRBV13 | TRBD1 | TGTGCCAGCAGCGCCCAGACAGGGGGGACTGAAGCTTTCTTT | CASSAQTGGTEAFF